Here is one T cell receptor beta chain with its context. Its antigen is not known. This sample stems from a study of PD-1 blockade in classical Hodgkin lymphoma. Study information: Patients in the cohort were put on intravenous nivolumab, 3 mg/kg every 2 weeks.

Study findings and constraints: Causes of the repertoire differences remain undefined, possibly disease activity or prior therapy.

Each and every patient relapsed after autologous stem cell transplantation, and patients got differing brentuximab vedotin exposure. Patients' outcomes at their best amounted to complete response, partial response or progressive disease. Looked up from germline, CDR1 is SQVTM and CDR2 is ANQGSEA. This CDR3 is 12 amino acids long. Trimming took 3 bases from V and 2 from J, leaving 7 bases between them. Assay: immunoSEQ multiplex PCR; the TCRdb copy retains only in-frame clones and omits some. The sample lists under 110,000 clones; around nine tenths were seen once. The sequences come from peripheral blood mononuclear cells (PBMCs), collected before the second cycle of nivolumab. This receptor was taken from a human donor with classical Hodgkin lymphoma. The chain links TRBV29-1 to TRBJ1-2; D is possibly TRBD1 (5 bases). CDR3 sequence reads: CSVEAGNYGYTF. The CDR3 region has the DNA TGCAGCGTTGAGGCAGGGAACTATGGCTACACCTTC. The full variable domain, completed using reference TRBV29-1 and TRBJ1-2, is SAVISQKPSRDICQRGTSLTIQCQVDSQVTMMFWYRQQPGQSLTLIATANQGSEATYESGFVIDKFPISRPNLTFSTLTVSNMSPEDSSIYLCSVEAGNYGYTFGSGTRLTVV.